A selection of T cell receptor beta chains follows, all from one sample in a study of graft-versus-host responses after intestinal transplantation. Produced via immunoSEQ multiplex PCR; TCRdb's table is partial and in-frame only. The sample records 6,500 to 7,500 clones, just under 25% being singletons. Sequenced material: alloreactive CD4+ T cells from a mixed lymphocyte reaction culture, taken before transplantation. These receptors were obtained from a human patient who was an organ donor for intestinal transplantation. CDR3s leave out the opening cysteine and the closing phenylalanine or tryptophan.

V	J	CDR3
TRBV7-2	TRBJ2-5	ASSLEGTQY
TRBV11-2	TRBJ2-1	ASSLAYSSYNEQF
TRBV7-8	TRBJ2-7	ASSLVGVGQATYEQY
TRBV29-1	TRBJ2-1	SVMSPFAGTIYNEQF
TRBV4-1	TRBJ1-1	ASSQAGLNTEAF
TRBV28	TRBJ2-1	ASSSNSGRPYNEQF
TRBV6-1	TRBJ1-3	ASSDAFSGNTIY
TRBV7-3	TRBJ2-1	ASSFSGSSYNEQF
TRBV4-2	TRBJ2-1	ASSLGQF
TRBV10-3	TRBJ2-2	AISEGLAGGAGELF
TRBV28	TRBJ1-3	ASSLWGNTIY
TRBV7-8	TRBJ1-2	ASSLMTANYGYT
TRBV7-6	TRBJ2-7	ASTGGGRYEQY
TRBV29-1	TRBJ1-2	SGGALLGGYT
TRBV18	TRBJ2-7	ASSRSDSYEQY
TRBV11-3	TRBJ2-3	ASSRDITDTQY